The TCR beta chain under discussion was sequenced for a study of blood T cell repertoires in COVID-19. Study information: Sample material is recorded as cDNA or gDNA derived from T cells, B-cell-depleted T cells, or PBMCs.

This clone has a single count. The CDR3 is 13 residues long. V dropped 1 base and J dropped 8 bases, with 11 bases sitting between them. Germline loops: CDR1 KGHSH, CDR2 LQKENI. Original methodology: Nucleated cell number was recorded as an estimate derived from reference gene primer amplification. Assay used: immunoSEQ multiplex PCR; TCRdb lists only in-frame clones, some missing. V and J calls and clone size are those listed in that table; D and trimming were worked out from the DNA. Here the sample spans about 220,000 clones, around 83% being singletons. This receptor was taken from a middle-aged man who had recovered from COVID-19. V and J are TRBV18 and TRBJ1-2, with a tentative D call TRBD1 (6 bases). The sequenced material came from peripheral blood. The CDR3 loop reads CASSPQAGAGYTF. In nucleotides, the CDR3 is TGTGCCAGCTCACCACAGGCAGGGGCCGGCTACACCTTC.